This T cell receptor beta chain was identified in a study of radiotherapy plus CTLA-4 blockade in lung cancer. Study summary: Among patients, more than 15% showed objective responses, and about 31% had disease control. Study results and caveats: Clones of tumor-derived TCRs expanded in blood after radiotherapy plus ipilimumab. Best predicting response, reportedly, were early blood T cell clone dynamics, with interferon-beta.

V was pared by 5 bases and J by 0 bases, with 13 bases between. The length of the CDR3 is 15 residues. The V gene's germline CDR1 is MNHEY and CDR2 SVGAGI. About this clone: Its antigen is not identified.

Generated by immunoSEQ multiplex PCR, the TCRdb table keeps only in-frame clones and is missing some. Here the sample spans 100,000 to 150,000 clones, just under 90% being singletons. It was focal radiation plus CTLA-4 blockade with ipilimumab that patients with chemo-refractory metastatic non-small-cell lung cancer received. The source was peripheral blood, collected from a patient treated with radiotherapy plus ipilimumab. The V and J genes are TRBV6-5 and TRBJ1-1; D is uncertain. This clonotype was obtained from a human donor with non-small cell lung cancer that progressed on radiotherapy plus ipilimumab. DNA of the CDR3: TGTGCCAGCAGTCGAACCTCACAGCTGAACACTGAAGCTTTCTTT. It translates to CASSRTSQLNTEAFF.